This T cell receptor (beta chain) was found in a study of blood T cells in healthy people across ages. About the study: Researchers report that template switching captured about one barcoded beta molecule per two T cells.

At least ten counts were recorded for this clonotype. The antigen is not known. The second PCR ran roughly 6 to 12 cycles with a sample-barcoded 5' primer and J-beta primers. TCRdb called the 5' RACE reads again in MiXCR, with one record for every CDR3 protein. The sample lists about 650,000 distinct CDR3 sequences; 52% were seen once. V was cut by 6 bases and J by 2 bases, with 10 bases left in between. CDR1 LGHDT and CDR2 YNNKEL come from the germline V gene (reference sequence). The CDR3 covers 14 residues. Study observations and caveats: Donors of long life had a larger count of naive CD4+ cells and greater diversity than aged donors.

The chain couples TRBV3-1 to TRBJ2-2, with a tentative D call TRBD1 (6 bases). The sample consisted of blood. The clonotype comes from an elderly woman in good health. CDR3 loop: CASSPGTNTGELFF. The CDR3 DNA follows: TGTGCCAGCAGTCCCGGGACAAACACCGGGGAGCTGTTTTTT.